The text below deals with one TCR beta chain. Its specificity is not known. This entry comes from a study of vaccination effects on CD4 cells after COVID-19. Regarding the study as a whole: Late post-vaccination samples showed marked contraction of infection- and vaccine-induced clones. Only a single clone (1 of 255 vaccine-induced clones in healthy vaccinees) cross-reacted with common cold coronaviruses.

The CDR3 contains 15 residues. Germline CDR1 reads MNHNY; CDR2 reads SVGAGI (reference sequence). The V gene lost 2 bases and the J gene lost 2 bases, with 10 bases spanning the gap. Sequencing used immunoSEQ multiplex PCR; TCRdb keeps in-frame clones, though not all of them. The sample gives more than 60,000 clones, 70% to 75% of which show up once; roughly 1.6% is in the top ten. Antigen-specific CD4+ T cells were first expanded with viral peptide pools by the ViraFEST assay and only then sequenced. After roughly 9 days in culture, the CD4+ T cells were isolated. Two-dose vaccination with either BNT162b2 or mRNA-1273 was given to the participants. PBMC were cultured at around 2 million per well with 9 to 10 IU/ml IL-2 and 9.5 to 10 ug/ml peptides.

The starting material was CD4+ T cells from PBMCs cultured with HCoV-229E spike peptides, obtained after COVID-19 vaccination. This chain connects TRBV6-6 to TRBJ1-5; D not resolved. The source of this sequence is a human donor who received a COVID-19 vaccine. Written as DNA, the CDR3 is TGTGCCAGCAGTTACCCGGGCCAGGGCAATCAGCCCCAGCATTTT. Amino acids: CASSYPGQGNQPQHF.